Listed below are T cell receptor beta chains from one sample, sequenced in a study of shared clonotypes between healthy human individuals. Measured with immunoSEQ multiplex PCR; TCRdb has only the in-frame clones, and not every one. Of 900,000 to 1,200,000 clones in the sample, around 78% are singletons; the top ten hold roughly 0.62%. Sample: memory CD4+ T cells from PBMCs. Every receptor here comes from a man aged 18 to 29 in good health. Some clones in this sample may be carry-over from other donors' samples. Both conserved end residues are part of each CDR3. Each record gives: D gene, clone size, J gene, V gene, CDR3 DNA, CDR3 protein. The D gene is left open where the match is weak. Size values are once, few and many counts, or a class for expanded clones, and some rows have none.

>-|-|TRBJ2-1|TRBV7-9
TGTGCCAGCAGCTTAGCGGAGGGGTTTAGCGGTGAGCAGTTCTTC
CASSLAEGFSGEQFF
>TRBD2|-|TRBJ2-1|TRBV5-1
TGCGCCAGCAGCTTGGCCATTAGCGGGTACTCCTACAATGAGCAGTTCTTC
CASSLAISGYSYNEQFF
>-|-|TRBJ2-2|TRBV9
TGTGCCAGCAGCGTATCAGCCGGGGAGCTGTTTTTT
CASSVSAGELFF
>-|-|TRBJ2-7|TRBV10-1
TGCGCCAGCAGTTCCAACCGGGGGGCTTTCTACGAGCAGTACTTC
CASSSNRGAFYEQYF
>TRBD1|-|TRBJ2-1|TRBV5-1
TGCGCCAGCTGCAGATCGGACAGGGCCTATGAGCAGTTCTTC
CASCRSDRAYEQFF
>-|-|TRBJ2-7|TRBV7-6
TGTGCCAGCAGCTCGACAGGGAGGAACTACGAGCAGTACTTC
CASSSTGRNYEQYF
>TRBD2|-|TRBJ2-1|TRBV28
TGTGCCAGCAGTTCCCCTGGTAGCGGGAGATTCAATGAGCAGTTCTTC
CASSSPGSGRFNEQFF
>-|-|TRBJ1-1|TRBV6-4
TGTGCCAGCAGCGCCCCGGGGAAAGCTGAAGCTTTCTTT
CASSAPGKAEAFF
>-|few|TRBJ2-2|TRBV5-1
TGCGCCAGCAGCACCCCTCGTGAGCGCGCGAACACCGGGGAGCTGTTTTTT
CASSTPRERANTGELFF
>TRBD2|once|TRBJ2-7|TRBV6-6
TGTGCCAGCAGTTACCTGGGGGGGAGCTACGAGCAGTACTTC
CASSYLGGSYEQYF
>-|few|TRBJ1-4|TRBV9
TGTGCCAGCAGCGTAGATCACGGAAAACTGTTTTTT
CASSVDHGKLFF
>-|-|TRBJ1-4|TRBV5-6
TGTGCCAGCAGCTTGGAGGATTCCAAACTGTTTTTT
CASSLEDSKLFF
>-|-|TRBJ2-7|TRBV4-3
TGCGCCAGCAGCCTACGGGAAGCCTCCACCCACGAGCAGTACTTC
CASSLREASTHEQYF
>-|-|TRBJ2-1|TRBV19
TGTGCCAGTAGTATAGCCCTAGCGCGGTACAATGAGCAGTTCTTC
CASSIALARYNEQFF
>-|-|TRBJ2-1|TRBV6-5
TGTGCCAGCAGTCCCCCGAGTAGGAGCCACAATGAGCAGTTCTTC
CASSPPSRSHNEQFF
>-|many|TRBJ1-2|TRBV19
TGTGCCAGTAGTATATCAGGGTCCTATGGCTACACCTTC
CASSISGSYGYTF
>-|once|TRBJ2-4|TRBV7-9
TGTGCCAGCAGTCCCGGGATAGGGGTAGACATTCAGTACTTC
CASSPGIGVDIQYF
>-|-|TRBJ2-3|TRBV28
TGTGCCAGCAGTCCTCAACAGGGAACAGATACGCAGTATTTT
CASSPQQGTDTQYF
>TRBD2|many|TRBJ2-1|TRBV30
TGTGCCTGGAGACTAGCGGGATCCTACAATGAGCAGTTCTTC
CAWRLAGSYNEQFF
>TRBD2|many|TRBJ2-1|TRBV5-1
TGCGCCAGCAGCCTGAGACTAGCGGGAGGGCCTCAGCAGTTCTTC
CASSLRLAGGPQQFF
>TRBD1|-|TRBJ1-2|TRBV7-9
TGTGCCAGCAGCCCCTGGGAGGGGGCCTATGGCTACACCTTC
CASSPWEGAYGYTF
>-|-|TRBJ1-5|TRBV7-9
TGTGCCAGCAGCCCAGGACCTACTAGCAATCAGCCCCAGCATTTT
CASSPGPTSNQPQHF
>-|-|TRBJ2-2|TRBV5-8
TGTGCCAGCAGCCCCGGACCGGGGGCGAGAACCGGGGAGCTGTTTTTT
CASSPGPGARTGELFF
>-|few|TRBJ1-3|TRBV5-1
TGCGCCAGCAGCTTGGAAGGGAGCAACACCATATATTTT
CASSLEGSNTIYF
>TRBD1|-|TRBJ2-7|TRBV2
TGTGCCAGCAGCCCCCGCCGGACAGGGGGCGGGTACGAGCAGTACTTC
CASSPRRTGGGYEQYF
>-|-|TRBJ1-2|TRBV19
TGTGCCAGTAGTATAGATCGTGGGGGCGGTGATGGCTACACCTTC
CASSIDRGGGDGYTF
>-|-|TRBJ1-5|TRBV9
TGTGCCAGCAGCGCAGGGTGGGGGTCCCCCAATCAGCCCCAGCATTTT
CASSAGWGSPNQPQHF
>-|many|TRBJ1-2|TRBV27
TGTGCCAGCAGCCGGGCGGGTAACTATGGCTACACCTTC
CASSRAGNYGYTF
>-|-|TRBJ1-3|TRBV5-1
TGCGCCAGCAGCTTGGAAGCGTACCAGGGTTCGGACACCATATATTTT
CASSLEAYQGSDTIYF
>-|-|TRBJ1-5|TRBV18
TGTGCCAGCTCACCCTCCAGGGAAGAGTTTAGTTTGCAGCCCCAGCATTTT
CASSPSREEFSLQPQHF
>-|few|TRBJ2-3|TRBV5-1
TGCGCCAGCAGCTTGGCAGCGAGCACAGATACGCAGTATTTT
CASSLAASTDTQYF
>-|-|TRBJ2-7|TRBV28
TGTGCCAGCAGTTTCTCTGGATCGATAGGGCAGTACTTC
CASSFSGSIGQYF
>-|few|TRBJ2-6|TRBV28
TGTGCCAGCAGTCCGAACAGGGCTGGGGCCAACGTCCTGACTTTC
CASSPNRAGANVLTF
>TRBD2|-|TRBJ2-1|TRBV18
TGTGCCAGCTCATGGCTTAGCGGGAACTCCTACAATGAGCAGTTCTTC
CASSWLSGNSYNEQFF
>-|-|TRBJ2-7|TRBV7-8
TGTGCCAGCAGCTTAGCCTTTAGCGGCTCCTACGAGCAGTACTTC
CASSLAFSGSYEQYF
>TRBD2|-|TRBJ2-3|TRBV5-1
TGCGCCAGCAGCTTGCTAGCGGGACCTAGCACAGATACGCAGTATTTT
CASSLLAGPSTDTQYF
>-|-|TRBJ1-3|TRBV5-1
TGCGCCAGTCAGACAGTTCCCGGAAACACCATATATTTT
CASQTVPGNTIYF
>-|-|TRBJ2-5|TRBV6-1
TGTGCCAGCAGGGGGATCAGCCAAGAGACCCAGTACTTC
CASRGISQETQYF
>-|-|TRBJ2-3|TRBV9
TGTGCCAGCAGCGTGGGTCCAAGTAGCACAGATACGCAGTATTTT
CASSVGPSSTDTQYF
>-|-|TRBJ1-3|TRBV28
TGTGCCAGCAGTTTAGCCGGGACCGGAAACACCATATATTTT
CASSLAGTGNTIYF
>-|-|TRBJ2-5|TRBV5-1
TGCGCCAGCAGCTTGGGCGTCCAAGAGACCCAGTACTTC
CASSLGVQETQYF
>-|-|TRBJ2-1|TRBV10-3
TGTGCCATCGGAATAGCGGCAAAGTCCTACAATGAGCAGTTCTTC
CAIGIAAKSYNEQFF
>-|-|TRBJ2-3|TRBV5-1
TGCGCCAGCAGCTACGGGCGCACAGATACGCAGTATTTT
CASSYGRTDTQYF
>-|many|TRBJ2-1|TRBV7-9
TGTGCCAGCAGCGCATCTCTAGCGCCCAGCTCCTACAATGAGCAGTTCTTC
CASSASLAPSSYNEQFF